The clone carrying this T cell receptor (beta chain) has only one observation. No antigen is known for it. The CDR3 covers 14 residues. The germline V and J ends were trimmed by 5 bases and 3 bases, with 13 bases remaining between them. CDR1 and CDR2 from the germline V gene are SGHTA and FQGTGA. The data stem from a study of blood T cells in healthy people across ages. At least 7 million PBMCs were isolated per sample. Primed by a sample-barcoded 5' primer and a J-beta primer mix, a second PCR proceeded for 7 to 11 cycles. Every sample gave at least 3 million paired-end reads containing CDR3. TCRdb independently ran MiXCR on the 5' RACE reads; one entry per CDR3 protein. The sample lists fewer than 750,000 distinct CDR3 sequences, more than 45% occurring once. The study, taken as a whole, reports: Long-lived donors exceeded aged donors in naive CD4+ cells and diversity. Any conclusive comparison of naive versus antigen-experienced cells was prevented by using unsorted PBMCs.

The source of this sequence is a man of 80 years or more in good health. The rearrangement uses TRBV7-3 and TRBJ2-5; D could derive from TRBD1 or TRBD2 (5 bases each). The sample comprised blood. This CDR3 reads CASSPGPHKETQYF. In DNA form, the CDR3 reads TGTGCCAGCAGCCCGGGGCCCCACAAAGAGACCCAGTACTTC. Based on the CDR3 plus reference TRBV7-3 and TRBJ2-5, the full variable domain is GAGVSQTPSNKVTEKGKYVELRCDPISGHTALYWYRQSLGQGPEFLIYFQGTGAADDSGLPNDRFFAVRPEGSVSTLKIQRTERGDSAVYLCASSPGPHKETQYFGPGTRLLVL.